This T cell receptor (beta chain) was retrieved from a study of PD-L1 blockade in urothelial cancer. Study as a whole: About nine tenths of the roughly 30 patients were men who had bladder-origin urothelial cancer. The analyses of blood took place 3 weeks (second dose) and 6 weeks after treatment start. T cells were recovered from blood samples at a median of around 140,000.

Time point described: pretreatment peripheral blood. The germline gives CDR1 SGHTA, CDR2 FQGTGA. This CDR3 comprises 15 residues. J lost 4 bases, V lost 5 bases, and 7 bases had no gene match. Synthetic analogs of TCR templates were spiked into every PCR. The data were produced by immunoSEQ multiplex PCR, yet TCRdb's version contains in-frame clones alone and is incomplete. The table includes under 70,000 clones, 85% detected once. The sequence was obtained from a man aged 65 to 79 with urothelial cancer. The input for sequencing was PBMCs, taken around atezolizumab (anti-PD-L1) treatment. This chain connects TRBV7-3 to TRBJ2-2; 7 bases fit TRBD1. CDR3 loop: CASSPTGVSTGELFF. DNA for the CDR3: TGTGCCAGCAGCCCTACAGGGGTTAGCACCGGGGAGCTGTTTTTT.